Listed here are 8 T cell receptor delta chains from one sample, sequenced in a study of gammadelta T cells in human blood. TCRdb re-called the RT-PCR reads through CATT. The sample records under 950 delta-chain clones, 52% being singletons. The specimen was Vgamma9Vdelta2 gamma-delta T cells from cord blood. Every receptor here comes from a newborn.

This clone has only one observation. A far bigger clonotype differs at one base, so this is likely a read error. This rearrangement joins TRDV2 to TRDJ3, with TRDD3 identical over 12 bases. This CDR3 contains 20 residues. Germline V gene lookup returns CDR1 GEAIGNYY and CDR2 EKD. The CDR3 DNA is TGTGCCAGTGACGGGGAGGCTGGGGGATACGTGGACTGGGACACCCGACAGATGTTTTTC. Its protein is CASDGEAGGYVDWDTRQMFF.

The chain recombines TRDV2 with TRDJ2, with 12 bases fitting TRDD3. V dropped 2 bases and J dropped 4; count of bases not matched to a gene: 4. The CDR3 runs to 16 residues. CDR1 is GEAIGNYY and CDR2 is EKD in the germline V gene. The CDR3 spells CACDKVLGDTTAQLFF. CDR3 bases: TGTGCCTGTGACAAAGTACTGGGGGATACGACAGCACAACTCTTCTTT.

The table lists this clone with a few counts. One base separates it from a far larger clone, so it is likely a read error. Other DNA sequences within the sample encode an identical CDR3. The chain joins TRDV2 to TRDJ1, with TRDD3 matching 7 bases. Germline CDR1 reads GEAIGNYY; CDR2 reads EKD. The CDR3 has 14 residues. V shed 2 bases, J shed 2 bases, and the junction held 4 bases outside the gene matches. In DNA, the CDR3 is TGTGCCTGTGACAGGGGATATCCGACCGATAAACTCATCTTT. Translated: CACDRGYPTDKLIF.

Worth noting for this clone: The mismatch at residue 5 between this DNA's translation and the TCRdb protein of a much larger clone likely reflects a read error; the protein shown is translated from the DNA. The chain uses TRDV2 and TRDJ1; no reliable D call. V gave up 3 bases and J gave up 4 bases, with 14 bases separating them. This CDR3 comprises 14 residues. Per the germline V gene, CDR1 is GEAIGNYY and CDR2 is EKD. CDR3 coding DNA: TGTGCCTGTGACCCCGCCCGTGGAGGCGATAAACTCATCTTT. Protein: CACDPARGGDKLIF.

To note about this clone: This probably arose from a read error, given a far larger clone one base away. Other DNA sequences of this sample code for an identical CDR3. This chain uses TRDV2 with TRDJ3; a weak D match, TRDD3 (5 bases). The CDR3 loop spans 17 amino acids. The germline gives CDR1 GEAIGNYY, CDR2 EKD. The CDR3 sequence is CACDTGFRSWDTRQMFF. For the CDR3, the DNA is TGTGCCTGTGACACGGGATTCCGCTCCTGGGACACACGACAGATGTTTTTC.

Turning to this clone: A far bigger clonotype differs at one base, so this is likely a read error. Other nucleotide sequences in the sample specify the same CDR3. This sequence joins TRDV2 and TRDJ3; tentative D call: TRDD3 (5 bases). Looked up from germline, CDR1 is GEAIGNYY and CDR2 is EKD. The CDR3 contains 17 residues. The CDR3 DNA reads as TGTGCCTGTGACACGGGATTCCGCTCCTGGGACACTCGACAGATGTTTTTC. Protein: CACDTGFRSWDTRQMFF.

This clone is deemed large. This specimen includes other DNA sequences encoding the same CDR3. The gene calls are TRDV2 and TRDJ3; 12 positions agree with TRDD3. The CDR3 length is 20 residues. Germline V gene sequence: CDR1 GEAIGNYY, CDR2 EKD. The trim removed 2 bases at V and 0 bases at J, leaving 7 bases unmatched. This chain's CDR3 is CACDKVLGDTSSWDTRQMFF. The CDR3 DNA reads TGTGCCTGTGACAAAGTACTGGGGGATACTAGCTCCTGGGACACCCGACAGATGTTTTTC.

Judged by abundance, this clone is large (0.1 to 1%). This chain connects TRDV2 to TRDJ1, with 10 bases fitting TRDD3. Germline V gene lookup returns CDR1 GEAIGNYY and CDR2 EKD. J lost 2 bases, V lost 2 bases, and 4 bases had no gene match. The CDR3 length is 15 residues. The CDR3 loop is CACDSILGDTDKLIF. In nucleotides, the CDR3 is TGTGCCTGTGACAGTATACTGGGGGATACCGATAAACTCATCTTT.